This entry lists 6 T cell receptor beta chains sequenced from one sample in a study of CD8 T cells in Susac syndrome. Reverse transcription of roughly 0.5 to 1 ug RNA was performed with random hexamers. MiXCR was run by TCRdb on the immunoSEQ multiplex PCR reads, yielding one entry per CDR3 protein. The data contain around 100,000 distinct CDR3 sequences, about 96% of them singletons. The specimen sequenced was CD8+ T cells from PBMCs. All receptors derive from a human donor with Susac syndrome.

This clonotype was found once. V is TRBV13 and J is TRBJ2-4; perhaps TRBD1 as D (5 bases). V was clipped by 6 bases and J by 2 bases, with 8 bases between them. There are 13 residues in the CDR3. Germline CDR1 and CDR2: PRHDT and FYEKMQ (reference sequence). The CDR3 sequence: CASSQGSKNIQYF. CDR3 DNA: TGTGCCAGCAGTCAGGGATCCAAAAACATTCAGTACTTC.

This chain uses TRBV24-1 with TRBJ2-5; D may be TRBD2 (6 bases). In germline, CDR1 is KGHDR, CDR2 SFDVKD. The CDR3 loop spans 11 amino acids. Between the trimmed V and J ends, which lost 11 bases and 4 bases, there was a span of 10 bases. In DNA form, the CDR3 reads TGTGCCATCGCAGCGGGAGAGACCCAGTACTTC. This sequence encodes CAIAAGETQYF.

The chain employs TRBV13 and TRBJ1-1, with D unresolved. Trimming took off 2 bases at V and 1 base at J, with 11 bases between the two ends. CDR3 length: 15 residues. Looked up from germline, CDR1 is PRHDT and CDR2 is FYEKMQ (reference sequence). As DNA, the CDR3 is TGTGCCAGCAGCTTACGTCGGGCCCAGAACACTGAAGCTTTCTTT. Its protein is CASSLRRAQNTEAFF.

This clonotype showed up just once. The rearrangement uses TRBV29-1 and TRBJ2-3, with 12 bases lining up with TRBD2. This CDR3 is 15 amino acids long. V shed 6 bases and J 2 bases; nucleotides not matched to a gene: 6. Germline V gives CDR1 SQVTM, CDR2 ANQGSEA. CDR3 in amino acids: CSVELAGGDTDTQYF. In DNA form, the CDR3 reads TGCAGCGTGGAACTAGCGGGAGGAGACACAGATACGCAGTATTTT.

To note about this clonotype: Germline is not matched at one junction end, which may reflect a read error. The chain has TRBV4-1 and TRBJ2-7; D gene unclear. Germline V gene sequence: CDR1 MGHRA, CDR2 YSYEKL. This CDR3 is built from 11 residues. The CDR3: CASSQGSELYF. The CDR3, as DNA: TGCGCCAGCAGCCAAGGGAGCGAGCTGTACTTC.

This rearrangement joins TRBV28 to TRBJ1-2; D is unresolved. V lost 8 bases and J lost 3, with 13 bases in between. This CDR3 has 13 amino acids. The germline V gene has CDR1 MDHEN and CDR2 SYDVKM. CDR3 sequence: CASLRPPDYGYTF. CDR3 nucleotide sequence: TGTGCCAGCTTAAGACCTCCGGACTATGGCTACACCTTC.